One and the same sample provided the 25 T cell receptor beta chains below, sequenced in a study of T cell responses to AZD1222 COVID-19 vaccine. Sequencing was performed with immunoSEQ multiplex PCR; in TCRdb, only in-frame clones are kept and a portion is missing. The sample comprises under 150,000 clones, 88% of which are singletons, and less than 15% rests with the top ten. The starting material was peripheral blood, obtained on day 0 of AZD1222 vaccination. These TCRs come from an adult in good health.

This clone appeared once. V and J are TRBV9 and TRBJ2-1; 10 bases align to TRBD2. Germline-derived CDR1 and CDR2 are SGDLS and YYNGEE. The CDR3 covers 19 residues. Trimming at V came to 1 base and at J to 0 bases, leaving 10 bases not matched to a gene. CDR3 sequence: CASSVWFSSGGRSYNEQFF. The CDR3 DNA sequence: TGTGCCAGCAGCGTATGGTTTTCTAGCGGGGGCCGCTCCTACAATGAGCAGTTCTTC. The full variable domain, in which reference TRBV9 and TRBJ2-1 provide the parts outside the CDR3, is DSGVTQTPKHLITATGQRVTLRCSPRSGDLSVYWYQQSLDQGLQFLIQYYNGEERAKGNILERFSAQQFPDLHSELNLSSLELGDSALYFCASSVWFSSGGRSYNEQFFGPGTRLTVL.

This clone appeared a few times. The chain couples TRBV6-5 to TRBJ1-4; D not certain. Trimming took 4 bases from V and 3 from J, leaving 12 bases between them. The germline V gene encodes CDR1 MNHEY and CDR2 SVGAGI. The CDR3 is 15 amino acids. Written as DNA, the CDR3 is TGTGCCAGCAGTTTGACCCCGGCCCCTAATGAAAAACTGTTTTTT. This sequence encodes CASSLTPAPNEKLFF.

This rearrangement joins TRBV6-5 to TRBJ1-2; D gene ambiguous. CDR1 and CDR2 (germline): MNHEY, SVGAGI. The CDR3 consists of 12 residues. V shed 5 bases and J shed 1 base, with 5 bases lying between them. CDR3 bases: TGTGCCAGCAGTAGCGATAACTATGGCTACACCTTC. Its protein product is CASSSDNYGYTF.

This chain joins TRBV29-1 and TRBJ1-2; no firm D call. The CDR3 is 13 amino acids. Germline V gene data show CDR1 as SQVTM and CDR2 as ANQGSEA. The ends were cut back, 3 bases at V and 8 bases at J, with 16 bases in the middle. The CDR3 bases are TGCAGCGTTGACATTCCTATATCTGAGGGCTACACCTTC. Its translation is CSVDIPISEGYTF.

The chain employs TRBV9 and TRBJ2-5; possible D gene TRBD2, 5 bases. CDR1 and CDR2 from the germline V gene are SGDLS and YYNGEE. This CDR3 has 14 residues. V shed 0 bases and J shed 4 bases, with 10 bases lying between them. The CDR3 DNA follows: TGTGCCAGCAGCGTAGCTAGCTCTCCAGAGACCCAGTACTTC. Its translation: CASSVASSPETQYF.

The chain is built from TRBV6-6 and TRBJ1-4, with D perhaps TRBD1 (5 bases). This CDR3 spans 14 amino acids. Germline V gene sequence: CDR1 MNHNY, CDR2 SVGAGI (reference sequence). The V gene lost 7 bases and the J gene lost 8 bases, with 17 bases spanning the gap. In DNA form, the CDR3 reads TGTGCCAGCAAACCCGGGGACGGGAGGGAAAAACTGTTTTTT. Translation: CASKPGDGREKLFF.

This clone showed up just a few times. CDR3 DNA: TGTGCCAGCAGCTACCAGCCCGGCACATTTAGGGCTTTCTTT. It is translated as CASSYQPGTFRAFF. The V and J genes are TRBV3-1 (or the pseudogene TRBV3-2) and TRBJ1-1; no clear D gene. Trimming pared 5 bases from V and 11 bases from J, leaving 21 bases between. The CDR3 is 14 residues long. Germline V gene lookup returns CDR1 LGHDT and CDR2 YNNKEL (reference sequence).

J is TRBJ1-3 and V is TRBV3-1 (or the pseudogene TRBV3-2); unclear D gene. The CDR3 loop spans 13 amino acids. Germline CDR1 reads LGHDT; CDR2 reads YNNKEL (reference sequence). The germline V and J ends were trimmed by 3 bases and 4 bases, with 7 bases remaining between them. CDR3 sequence reads: CASSHKYGNTIYF. Written as DNA, the CDR3 is TGTGCCAGCAGCCACAAGTACGGAAACACCATATATTTT.

This chain uses TRBV5-1 with TRBJ1-2; 7 nucleotides match TRBD1. Germline lookup yields CDR1 SGHRS and CDR2 YFSETQ. The CDR3 runs to 15 residues. V lost 5 bases and J lost 8; bases outside the gene matches: 15. In nucleotides, the CDR3 is TGCGCCAGCAGGGCCCGGACAGGAGGATTTCGGGGCTACACCTTC. Translated, it gives CASRARTGGFRGYTF.

The CDR3 coding sequence is TGTGCCAGCAGCCCGACAGGGAACTATGGCTACACCTTC. It translates to CASSPTGNYGYTF. The V call is TRBV6-5, the J call TRBJ1-2; 7 positions agree with TRBD1. Germline V gene data show CDR1 as MNHEY and CDR2 as SVGAGI. This CDR3 is 13 amino acids long. Germline trimming cut 6 bases from V and 2 bases from J; bases unmatched to any gene: 3.

This chain joins TRBV7-9 and TRBJ1-2, with a tentative D call TRBD1 (6 bases). The germline V gene has CDR1 SEHNR and CDR2 FQNEAQ (reference sequence). The ends were cut back, 5 bases at V and 2 bases at J, with 18 bases in the middle. This CDR3 is built from 16 residues. In DNA form, the CDR3 reads TGTGCCAGCAGCCCAGACGTAGGGGGATCCAACTATGGCTACACCTTC. Translation gives CASSPDVGGSNYGYTF.

This chain links TRBV5-5 with TRBJ1-2; 7 bases map to TRBD1. The V gene end was trimmed by 1 base and the J gene end by 7 bases; junction bases not matched to a gene: 10. CDR3 length: 15 residues. Germline-derived CDR1 and CDR2 are SGHKS and YYEKEE (reference sequence). CDR3 DNA sequence: TGTGCCAGCAGCTTGACAGGGGAGGGTGGATTTGGCTACACCTTC. Translated: CASSLTGEGGFGYTF.

The chain carries TRBV4-1 and TRBJ1-2, with TRBD1 matching over 11 bases. Trimming at V came to 4 bases and at J to 0 bases, leaving 7 bases not matched to a gene. The germline CDR1 and CDR2 sequences are MGHRA and YSYEKL. This CDR3 spans 17 amino acids. The CDR3 DNA reads as TGCGCCAGCAGCCGTACCCGGGACAGGGGGACTAACTATGGCTACACCTTC. Its protein product is CASSRTRDRGTNYGYTF.

This clone was observed once. Other DNA sequences in this specimen translate into the identical CDR3. The chain recombines TRBV14 with TRBJ1-1; 8 bases map to TRBD1. This CDR3 contains 14 residues. The germline V gene encodes CDR1 SGHDN and CDR2 FVKESK. The ends lost 3 bases at V and 6 bases at J; junction bases unmatched: 6. CDR3: CASSQATGGAEAFF. Written as DNA, the CDR3 is TGTGCCAGCAGCCAGGCCACAGGGGGGGCTGAAGCTTTCTTT.

This chain uses TRBV7-9 with TRBJ1-1; no firm D call. Germline lookup yields CDR1 SEHNR and CDR2 FQNEAQ (reference sequence). There are 14 residues in the CDR3. V lost 5 bases to trimming and J lost 1 base, with 11 bases between them. The CDR3 sequence: CASSIGTANTEAFF. DNA for the CDR3: TGTGCCAGCAGCATCGGAACAGCGAACACTGAAGCTTTCTTT. Full variable domain (outside the CDR3, taken from reference TRBV7-9 and TRBJ1-1): DTGVSQNPRHKITKRGQNVTFRCDPISEHNRLYWYRQTLGQGPEFLTYFQNEAQLEKSRLLSDRFSAERPKGSFSTLEIQRTEQGDSAMYLCASSIGTANTEAFFGQGTRLTVV.

The J gene is TRBJ1-1, the V gene TRBV12-3 or TRBV12-4; 7 positions agree with TRBD1. The CDR3 length is 13 residues. The ends lost 8 bases at V and 0 bases at J; junction bases unmatched: 3. The CDR3 bases are TGTGCCAGCCAACAGGGGTTGAACACTGAAGCTTTCTTT. Translating it yields CASQQGLNTEAFF.

J is TRBJ2-7 and V is TRBV14; TRBD1 might be the D (6 bases). The germline CDR1 and CDR2 sequences are SGHDN and FVKESK. V was shortened by 3 bases and J by 2 bases, with 14 bases between the two germline ends. The CDR3 has 15 amino acids. CDR3 nucleotide sequence: TGTGCCAGCAGCCAGCCCGGGACATTAACCTACGAGCAGTACTTC. Translation gives CASSQPGTLTYEQYF.

The rearrangement joins TRBV6-5 to TRBJ2-7, with 7 positions matching TRBD1. Germline assignment: CDR1 MNHEY and CDR2 SVGAGI. V lost 6 bases and J lost 1; bases outside the gene matches: 9. This CDR3 contains 15 residues. This CDR3 is CASSTIRDRSYEQYF. DNA of the CDR3: TGTGCCAGCAGCACAATTAGGGACAGATCCTACGAGCAGTACTTC.

The chain links TRBV15 to TRBJ2-1, with TRBD2 matching 9 bases. The CDR3 extends over 16 amino acids. CDR1 is LNHNV and CDR2 is YYDKDF in the germline V gene (reference sequence). V gave up 0 bases and J gave up 10 bases; unmatched junction bases: 10. CDR3 nucleotide sequence: TGTGCCACCAGCAGAGATCAGGCGGGGGGGCCTGAGGAGCAGTTCTTC. Its protein product is CATSRDQAGGPEEQFF.

V is TRBV5-1 and J is TRBJ2-2, with D maybe TRBD2 (7 bases). The V gene's germline CDR1 is SGHRS and CDR2 YFSETQ. The CDR3 consists of 16 residues. Trimming left V 1 base short and J 5 bases short, with 15 bases between. CDR3 sequence: CASSLYGGRSTGELFF. Written as DNA, the CDR3 is TGCGCCAGCAGCTTGTACGGGGGGCGTAGTACCGGGGAGCTGTTTTTT.

This chain joins TRBV7-9 and TRBJ1-1; D ambiguous. The CDR3 has 14 amino acids. In germline, CDR1 is SEHNR, CDR2 FQNEAQ (reference sequence). Trimming took 1 base from V and 0 from J, leaving 6 bases between them. The CDR3 region is CASSLGAVNTEAFF. DNA for the CDR3: TGTGCCAGCAGCTTAGGGGCGGTGAACACTGAAGCTTTCTTT.

This chain links TRBV28 with TRBJ1-1; the D gene is possibly TRBD1 (6 bases). Germline-derived CDR1 and CDR2 are MDHEN and SYDVKM. Trimming removed 4 bases from V and 3 bases from J, with 18 bases in between. The CDR3 is made up of 16 amino acids. CDR3 residues: CASSSIGGWRDTEAFF. The CDR3 DNA reads TGTGCCAGCAGTTCAATAGGGGGATGGAGGGACACTGAAGCTTTCTTT.

The chain combines TRBV18 with TRBJ1-1; D unclear. There are 14 residues in the CDR3. Germline CDR1 KGHSH, CDR2 LQKENI. V lost 8 bases and J lost 1, with 14 bases in between. For the CDR3, the DNA is TGTGCCAGCCCAGGTGACTCTTGGAACACTGAAGCTTTCTTT. It encodes CASPGDSWNTEAFF.

V and J are TRBV10-3 and TRBJ2-7; TRBD1 aligns across 9 bases. The CDR3 has 14 amino acids. J lost 5 bases, V lost 6 bases, and 8 bases had no gene match. CDR1 and CDR2 from the germline V gene are ENHRY and SYGVKD. The CDR3 region is CAISVGQGEHEQYF. The CDR3 DNA reads as TGTGCCATCAGCGTGGGACAGGGTGAACACGAGCAGTACTTC.

This chain joins TRBV5-5 and TRBJ1-1; D not certain. Germline V gene lookup returns CDR1 SGHKS and CDR2 YYEKEE (reference sequence). V was clipped by 0 bases and J by 3 bases, with 9 bases between them. There are 14 residues in the CDR3. The CDR3 reads CASSLEVGYTEAFF. The CDR3 DNA is TGTGCCAGCAGCTTGGAGGTAGGGTACACTGAAGCTTTCTTT.